This T cell receptor beta chain was documented in a study of cytomegalovirus exposure and HLA in healthy donors. Study results and caveats: High specificity and sensitivity for cytomegalovirus status were reported for the classifier. Later genetic work tied a missense DCLRE1C variant to beta-chain V and J trimming. Cytomegalovirus association was listed for approximately 150 TCR beta chains.

With respect to this clone: Its target is not known.

All the people who gave samples were healthy bone marrow donors. A multiplex PCR was run with 60 Vbeta primers and 13 Jbeta primers. Here immunoSEQ multiplex PCR was the method, and the copy in TCRdb shows in-frame clones only, minus some. The table records 120,000 to 150,000 clones, over 80% of them present only once. The CDR3 length is 16 residues. V was pared by 6 bases and J by 4 bases, with 18 bases between. Germline CDR1 is MNHEY and CDR2 is SMNVEV (reference sequence). Sequenced input: PBMCs. This receptor was obtained from a woman aged 30 to 39 in good health and CMV-seronegative. This sequence joins TRBV27 and TRBJ1-4; D uncertain. The CDR3: CASSYTRGGGNEKLFF. CDR3 DNA: TGTGCCAGCAGCTATACCCGGGGAGGTGGTAATGAAAAACTGTTTTTT.